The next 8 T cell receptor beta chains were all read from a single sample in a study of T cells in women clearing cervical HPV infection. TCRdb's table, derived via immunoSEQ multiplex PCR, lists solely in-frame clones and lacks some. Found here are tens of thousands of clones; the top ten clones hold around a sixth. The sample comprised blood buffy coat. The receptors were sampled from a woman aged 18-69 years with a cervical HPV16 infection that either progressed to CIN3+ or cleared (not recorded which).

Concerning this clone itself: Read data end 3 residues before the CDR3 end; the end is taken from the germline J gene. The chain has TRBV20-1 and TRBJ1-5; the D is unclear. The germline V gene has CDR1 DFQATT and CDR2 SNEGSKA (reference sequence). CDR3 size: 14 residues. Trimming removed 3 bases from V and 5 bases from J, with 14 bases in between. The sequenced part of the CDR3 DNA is TGCAGTGCTAGTTATCCTTTTGGCCATCAGCCC. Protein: CSASYPFGHQP. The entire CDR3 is CSASYPFGHQPQHF.

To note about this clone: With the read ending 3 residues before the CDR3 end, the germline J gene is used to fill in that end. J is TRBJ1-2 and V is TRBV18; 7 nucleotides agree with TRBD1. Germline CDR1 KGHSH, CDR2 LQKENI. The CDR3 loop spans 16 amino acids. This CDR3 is CASSPSPAGGSYDYTF. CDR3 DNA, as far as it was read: TGTGCCAGCTCACCAAGCCCCGCAGGGGGGTCCTACGAC. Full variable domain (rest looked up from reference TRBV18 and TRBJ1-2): NAGVMQNPRHLVRRRGQEARLRCSPMKGHSHVYWYRQLPEEGLKFMVYLQKENIIDESGMPKERFSAEFPKEGPSILRIQQVVRGDSAAYFCASSPSPAGGSYDYTFGSGTRLTVV.

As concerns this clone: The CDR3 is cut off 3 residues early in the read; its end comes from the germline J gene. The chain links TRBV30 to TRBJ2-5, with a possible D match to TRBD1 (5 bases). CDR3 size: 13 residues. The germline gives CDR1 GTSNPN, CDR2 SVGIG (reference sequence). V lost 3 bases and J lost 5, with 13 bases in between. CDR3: CAWRGAGWETQYF. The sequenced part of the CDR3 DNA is TGTGCCTGGAGAGGGGCAGGGTGGGAGACC.

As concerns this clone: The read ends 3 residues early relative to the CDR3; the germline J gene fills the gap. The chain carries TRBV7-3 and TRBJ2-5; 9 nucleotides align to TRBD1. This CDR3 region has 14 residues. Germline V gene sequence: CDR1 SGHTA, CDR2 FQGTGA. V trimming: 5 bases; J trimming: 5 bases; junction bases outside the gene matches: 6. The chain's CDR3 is CASSVTGGRETQYF. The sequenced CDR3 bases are TGTGCCAGCAGCGTCACAGGGGGCAGGGAGACC.

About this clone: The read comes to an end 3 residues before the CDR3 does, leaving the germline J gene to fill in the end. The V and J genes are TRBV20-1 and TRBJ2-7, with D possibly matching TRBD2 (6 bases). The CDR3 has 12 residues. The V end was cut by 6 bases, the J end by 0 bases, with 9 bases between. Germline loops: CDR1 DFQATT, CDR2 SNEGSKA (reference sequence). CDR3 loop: CSARTISYEQYF. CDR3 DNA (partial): TGCAGTGCCCGGACTATCTCCTACGAG.

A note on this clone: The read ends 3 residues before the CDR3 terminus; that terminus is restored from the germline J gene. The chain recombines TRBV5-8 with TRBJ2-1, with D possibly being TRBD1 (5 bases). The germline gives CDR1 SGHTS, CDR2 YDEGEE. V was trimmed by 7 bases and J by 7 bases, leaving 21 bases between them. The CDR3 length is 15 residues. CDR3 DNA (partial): TGTGCCAGCCCTCTTAGGACACGCGCGTTGAATGAG. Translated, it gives CASPLRTRALNE. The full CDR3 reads CASPLRTRALNEQFF.

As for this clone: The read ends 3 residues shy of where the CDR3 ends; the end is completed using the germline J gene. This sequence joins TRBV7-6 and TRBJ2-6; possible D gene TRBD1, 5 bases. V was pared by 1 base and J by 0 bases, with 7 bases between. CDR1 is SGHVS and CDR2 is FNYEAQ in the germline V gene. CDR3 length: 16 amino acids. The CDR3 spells CASSLDRHSGANVLTF. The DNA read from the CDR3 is TGTGCCAGCAGCTTAGACAGGCACTCTGGGGCCAACGTC.

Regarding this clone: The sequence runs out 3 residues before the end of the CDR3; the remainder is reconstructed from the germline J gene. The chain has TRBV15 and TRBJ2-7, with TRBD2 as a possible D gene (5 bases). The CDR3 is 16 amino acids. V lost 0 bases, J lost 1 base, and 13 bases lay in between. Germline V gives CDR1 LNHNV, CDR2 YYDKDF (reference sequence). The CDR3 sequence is CATSREGSSTSYEQYF. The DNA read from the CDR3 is TGTGCCACCAGCAGAGAGGGGTCTAGCACTTCCTACGAG. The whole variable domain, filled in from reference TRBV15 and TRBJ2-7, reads DAMVIQNPRYQVTQFGKPVTLSCSQTLNHNVMYWYQQKSSQAPKLLFHYYDKDFNNEADTPDNFQSRRPNTSFCFLDIRSPGLGDTAMYLCATSREGSSTSYEQYFGPGTRLTVT.